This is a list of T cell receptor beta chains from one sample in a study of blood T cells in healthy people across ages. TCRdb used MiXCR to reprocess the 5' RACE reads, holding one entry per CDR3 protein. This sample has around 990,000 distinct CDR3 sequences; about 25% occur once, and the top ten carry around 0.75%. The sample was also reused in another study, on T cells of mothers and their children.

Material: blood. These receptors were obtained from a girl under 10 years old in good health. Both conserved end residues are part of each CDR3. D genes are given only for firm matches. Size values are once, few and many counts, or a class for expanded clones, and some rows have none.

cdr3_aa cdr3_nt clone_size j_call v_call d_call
CASSLTDPKSSYNSPLHF TGTGCCAGCAGCTTAACCGATCCGAAAAGCTCCTATAATTCACCCCTCCACTTT NA TRBJ1-6 TRBV7-2 NA
CASSLAGTSNNEQFF TGTGCCAGCAGCTTAGCGGGGACTAGCAACAATGAGCAGTTCTTC NA TRBJ2-1 TRBV7-2 TRBD2
CASSLGLTPRGDTQYF TGTGCCAGCAGCTTAGGATTGACTCCCAGGGGAGATACGCAGTATTTT NA TRBJ2-3 TRBV7-9 NA
CASKLDRVDTQYF TGTGCCAGCAAGTTAGACCGAGTAGATACGCAGTATTTT NA TRBJ2-3 TRBV7-9 NA
CASSLALRGSGYEQYF TGCGCCAGCAGCTTGGCCTTGCGCGGGAGTGGTTACGAGCAGTACTTC NA TRBJ2-7 TRBV5-1 TRBD2
CSATGTDQETQYF TGCAGTGCAACCGGGACGGACCAAGAGACCCAGTACTTC few TRBJ2-5 TRBV20-1 NA
CASSQERSDTQYF TGCGCCAGCAGCCAAGAAAGATCGGATACGCAGTATTTT few TRBJ2-3 TRBV4-3 NA
CASSLAATIEQYF TGTGCCAGCAGCCTGGCGGCTACAATCGAGCAGTACTTC NA TRBJ2-7 TRBV5-5 NA
CASSPGGPAHQPQHF TGTGCCAGCTCACCAGGGGGGCCGGCTCATCAGCCCCAGCATTTT few TRBJ1-5 TRBV18 NA
CASSSGTQVSPQPQHF TGTGCCAGCAGCTCGGGGACACAGGTCAGTCCTCAGCCCCAGCATTTT NA TRBJ1-5 TRBV12-3/TRBV12-4 NA
CASSLYQGNTGELFF TGTGCCAGCAGTTTATACCAGGGGAACACCGGGGAGCTGTTTTTT NA TRBJ2-2 TRBV28 NA
CSARLAGRVETQYF TGCAGCGCCAGACTAGCGGGGAGGGTAGAGACCCAGTACTTC NA TRBJ2-5 TRBV29-1 TRBD2
CASSHSNQPQHF TGTGCCAGTAGTCATAGCAATCAGCCCCAGCATTTT NA TRBJ1-5 TRBV19 NA
CAIIQVPDTEAFF TGTGCCATCATTCAGGTTCCCGACACTGAAGCTTTCTTT NA TRBJ1-1 TRBV10-3 NA
CASSARTSGRVGTDTQYF TGTGCCAGTAGTGCCCGGACTAGCGGGAGGGTTGGCACAGATACGCAGTATTTT NA TRBJ2-3 TRBV19 TRBD2
CSATFGREQPQHF TGCAGTGCTACCTTTGGCCGGGAGCAGCCCCAGCATTTT NA TRBJ1-5 TRBV20-1 NA
CASSVGLAGHEQFF TGTGCCAGCAGTGTAGGGCTAGCGGGCCATGAGCAGTTCTTC once TRBJ2-1 TRBV2 TRBD2
CASSPHRVDEQYF TGTGCCAGCAGCCCCCACAGGGTTGACGAGCAGTACTTC NA TRBJ2-7 TRBV28 NA
CASSQIPTHGYTF TGTGCCAGCAGCCAGATTCCGACCCATGGCTACACCTTC once TRBJ1-2 TRBV14 NA
CASSHPRRTEQYF TGTGCCAGCAGCCATCCGCGACGGACCGAGCAGTACTTC few TRBJ2-7 TRBV7-9 NA
CATLGSHRGGYTF TGTGCCACCCTCGGGAGTCACAGGGGGGGCTACACCTTC NA TRBJ1-2 TRBV27 TRBD1
CASSLARKPYEQYF TGTGCCAGCAGTTTAGCCAGGAAACCCTACGAGCAGTACTTC NA TRBJ2-7 TRBV28 NA
CASTPPGETQYF TGTGCCAGCACCCCTCCAGGAGAGACCCAGTACTTC NA TRBJ2-5 TRBV21-1 NA
CAGRRVLPNVLTF TGTGCAGGCCGGAGGGTCCTACCCAACGTCCTGACTTTC few TRBJ2-6 TRBV2 NA
CASSQTTGTEAFF TGTGCCAGCAGCCAAACCACGGGGACTGAAGCTTTCTTT NA TRBJ1-1 TRBV3-1 NA
CASNPGLGEDTQYF TGCGCCAGCAACCCGGGACTAGGAGAAGATACGCAGTATTTT once TRBJ2-3 TRBV5-1 TRBD2
CASSPYGMNTGELFF TGTGCCAGCTCGCCCTACGGGATGAACACCGGGGAGCTGTTTTTT few TRBJ2-2 TRBV2 NA
CASSIGQGAGEQYF TGTGCCAGTAGTATTGGGCAGGGGGCGGGCGAGCAGTACTTC NA TRBJ2-7 TRBV19 TRBD1
CACLAGLYNEQFF TGTGCCTGCTTAGCGGGGCTCTACAATGAGCAGTTCTTC once TRBJ2-1 TRBV12-3/TRBV12-4 TRBD2
CASGGGFSETQYF TGTGCCAGCGGAGGAGGGTTTTCGGAGACCCAGTACTTC NA TRBJ2-5 TRBV11-1 NA
CASSYSIAGLLDTGELFF TGTGCCAGCAGTTACTCGATTGCGGGACTCCTTGACACCGGGGAGCTGTTTTTT NA TRBJ2-2 TRBV6-2/TRBV6-3 NA
CASSPRNRDTQYF TGTGCCAGCAGCCCCAGAAATCGGGATACGCAGTATTTT NA TRBJ2-3 TRBV4-2 NA
CASSPWDVSYEQYF TGTGCCAGCAGTCCCTGGGACGTCTCCTACGAGCAGTACTTC NA TRBJ2-7 TRBV6-1 NA
CASSLELSGSSYNEQFF TGCGCCAGCAGCTTGGAACTAAGCGGGAGCTCCTACAATGAGCAGTTCTTC NA TRBJ2-1 TRBV5-1 TRBD2
CASSQGAGSREQFF TGTGCCAGCAGCCAAGGTGCAGGGAGTCGGGAGCAGTTCTTC NA TRBJ2-1 TRBV3-1 NA
CASSLTPGTHEQYF TGTGCCAGCAGCTTAACTCCCGGGACTCACGAGCAGTACTTC few TRBJ2-7 TRBV11-2 NA
CASHPGPKNEQFF TGCGCCAGCCACCCGGGTCCTAAAAATGAGCAGTTCTTC NA TRBJ2-1 TRBV5-1 NA
CASSRRTDAQYF TGTGCCAGCAGCCGACGCACAGATGCGCAGTATTTT NA TRBJ2-3 TRBV13 NA
CASSHSPAGGPLGENIQYF TGTGCCAGCAGCCATTCACCAGCGGGGGGCCCGTTGGGAGAAAACATTCAGTACTTC few TRBJ2-4 TRBV4-2 TRBD2
CASSQAAGGTTDTQYF TGTGCCAGCAGCCAAGCCGCGGGGGGGACCACAGATACGCAGTATTTT NA TRBJ2-3 TRBV4-2 TRBD2
CASSTRLAKLFYQETQYF TGTGCCAGTTCCACGAGGCTAGCGAAACTCTTTTACCAAGAGACCCAGTACTTC few TRBJ2-5 TRBV6-2/TRBV6-3 NA